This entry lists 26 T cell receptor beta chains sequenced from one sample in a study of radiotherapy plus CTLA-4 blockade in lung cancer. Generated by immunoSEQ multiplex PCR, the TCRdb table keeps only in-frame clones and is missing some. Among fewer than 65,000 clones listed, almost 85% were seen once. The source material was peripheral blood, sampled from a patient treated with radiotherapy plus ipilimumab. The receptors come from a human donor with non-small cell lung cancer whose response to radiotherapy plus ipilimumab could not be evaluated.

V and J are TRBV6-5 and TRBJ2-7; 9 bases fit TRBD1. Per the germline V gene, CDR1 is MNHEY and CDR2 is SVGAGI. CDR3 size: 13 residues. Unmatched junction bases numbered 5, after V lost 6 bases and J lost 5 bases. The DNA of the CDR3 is TGTGCCAGCAGAAGATGGGACAGGGACGAGCAGTACTTC. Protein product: CASRRWDRDEQYF.

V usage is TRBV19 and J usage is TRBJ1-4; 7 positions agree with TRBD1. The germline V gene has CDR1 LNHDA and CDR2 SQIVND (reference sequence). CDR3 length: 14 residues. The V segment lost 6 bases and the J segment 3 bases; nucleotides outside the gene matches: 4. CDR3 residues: CASRQGDSNEKLFF. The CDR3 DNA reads TGTGCCAGTAGGCAGGGGGATTCTAATGAAAAACTGTTTTTT.

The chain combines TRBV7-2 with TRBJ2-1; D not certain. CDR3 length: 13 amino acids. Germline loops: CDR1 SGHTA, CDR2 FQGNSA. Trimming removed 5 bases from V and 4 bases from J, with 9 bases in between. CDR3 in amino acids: CASSAARYNEQFF. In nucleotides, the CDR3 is TGTGCCAGCAGCGCAGCTAGGTACAATGAGCAGTTCTTC.

CDR3 bases: TGTGCCAGCAGCGGCCGGGACACCAGACCCTCGGAGCAGTTCTTC. Translated, it gives CASSGRDTRPSEQFF. V gene TRBV9 combines with J gene TRBJ2-1; perhaps TRBD1 as D (6 bases). Trimming shortened V by 3 bases and J by 10 bases, and 20 bases separated the two germline ends. Germline V gene data show CDR1 as SGDLS and CDR2 as YYNGEE. The CDR3 has 15 amino acids.

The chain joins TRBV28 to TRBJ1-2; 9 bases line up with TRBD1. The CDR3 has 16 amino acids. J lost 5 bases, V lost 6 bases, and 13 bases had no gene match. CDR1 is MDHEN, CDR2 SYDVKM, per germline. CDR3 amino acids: CASSYGSHGQGYGYTF. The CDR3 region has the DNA TGTGCCAGCAGCTATGGATCCCACGGACAGGGGTATGGCTACACCTTC.

CDR3 sequence: CASSIGASIPYGRDTQYF. The CDR3 DNA is TGTGCCAGTAGTATTGGGGCTAGTATCCCCTATGGGAGGGATACGCAGTATTTT. The rearrangement joins TRBV19 to TRBJ2-3; D might be TRBD2 (6 bases). The length of the CDR3 is 18 residues. Germline lookup yields CDR1 LNHDA and CDR2 SQIVND (reference sequence). The ends were cut back, 3 bases at V and 6 bases at J, with 25 bases in the middle.

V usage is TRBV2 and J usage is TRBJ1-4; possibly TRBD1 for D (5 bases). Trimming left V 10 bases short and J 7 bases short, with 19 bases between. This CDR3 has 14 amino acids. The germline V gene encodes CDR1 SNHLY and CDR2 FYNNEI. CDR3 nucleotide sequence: TGTGCCAACAACGACGGGGGAAAGAGTGAAAAACTGTTTTTT. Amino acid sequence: CANNDGGKSEKLFF.

CDR3 DNA sequence: TGTGCCTGGGGGACAGGCGGCTCCTACGAGCAGTACTTC. This translates into CAWGTGGSYEQYF. V and J are TRBV30 and TRBJ2-7; TRBD1 matches at 8 bases. Germline loops: CDR1 GTSNPN, CDR2 SVGIG (reference sequence). With V trimmed by 5 bases and J by 0 bases, 3 bases remained unmatched. The CDR3 sequence is 13 residues long.

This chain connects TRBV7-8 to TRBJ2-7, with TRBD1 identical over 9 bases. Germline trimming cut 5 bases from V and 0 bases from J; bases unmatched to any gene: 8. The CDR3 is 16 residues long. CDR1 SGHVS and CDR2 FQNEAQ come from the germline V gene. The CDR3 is CASSQRAGQGSYEQYF. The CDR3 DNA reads TGTGCCAGCAGCCAACGTGCGGGACAGGGCTCCTACGAGCAGTACTTC.

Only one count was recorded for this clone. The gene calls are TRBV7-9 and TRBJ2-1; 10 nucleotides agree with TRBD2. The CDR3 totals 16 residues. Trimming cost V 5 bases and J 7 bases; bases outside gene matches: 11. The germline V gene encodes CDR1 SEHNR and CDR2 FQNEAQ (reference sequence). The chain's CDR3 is CASSEAGTSDLNEQFF. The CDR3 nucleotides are TGTGCCAGCAGCGAGGCCGGGACTAGCGACCTGAATGAGCAGTTCTTC.

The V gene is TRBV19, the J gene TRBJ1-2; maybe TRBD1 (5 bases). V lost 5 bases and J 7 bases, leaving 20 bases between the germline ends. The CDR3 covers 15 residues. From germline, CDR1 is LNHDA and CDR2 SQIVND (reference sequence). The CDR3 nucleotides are TGTGCCAGTAGTTCTGGGACTTACCCCGGAGGTGGCTACACCTTC. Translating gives CASSSGTYPGGGYTF.

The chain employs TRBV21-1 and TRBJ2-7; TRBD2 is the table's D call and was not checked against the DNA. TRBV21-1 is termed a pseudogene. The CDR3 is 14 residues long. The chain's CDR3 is CASSKRGPTLRQYF. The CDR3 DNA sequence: TGTGCCAGCAGCAAAAGAGGGCCGACCCTCAGGCAGTACTTC.

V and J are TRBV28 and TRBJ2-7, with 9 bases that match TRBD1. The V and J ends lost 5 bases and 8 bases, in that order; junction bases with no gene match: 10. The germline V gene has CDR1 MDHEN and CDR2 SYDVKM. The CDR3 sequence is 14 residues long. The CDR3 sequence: CASSDSGTGYKQYF. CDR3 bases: TGTGCCAGCAGTGACTCCGGGACAGGGTATAAGCAGTACTTC.

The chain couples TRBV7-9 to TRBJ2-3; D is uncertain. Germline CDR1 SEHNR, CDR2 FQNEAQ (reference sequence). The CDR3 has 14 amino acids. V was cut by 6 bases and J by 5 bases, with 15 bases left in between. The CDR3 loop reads CASSGSGYKDTQYF. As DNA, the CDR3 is TGTGCCAGCAGTGGGTCAGGTTACAAAGATACGCAGTATTTT.

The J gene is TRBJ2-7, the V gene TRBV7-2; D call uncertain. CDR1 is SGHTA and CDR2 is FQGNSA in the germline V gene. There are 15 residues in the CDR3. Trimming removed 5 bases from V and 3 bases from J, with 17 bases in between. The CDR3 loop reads CASSHHEEDVYEQYF. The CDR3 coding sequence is TGTGCCAGCAGCCACCATGAGGAAGATGTCTACGAGCAGTACTTC.

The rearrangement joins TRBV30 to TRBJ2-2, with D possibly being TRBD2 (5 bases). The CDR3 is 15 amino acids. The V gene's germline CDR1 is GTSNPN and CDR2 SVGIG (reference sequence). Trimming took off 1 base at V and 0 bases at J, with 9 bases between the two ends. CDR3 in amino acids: CAWSGDSANTGELFF. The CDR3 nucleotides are TGTGCCTGGAGTGGAGATAGCGCGAACACCGGGGAGCTGTTTTTT.

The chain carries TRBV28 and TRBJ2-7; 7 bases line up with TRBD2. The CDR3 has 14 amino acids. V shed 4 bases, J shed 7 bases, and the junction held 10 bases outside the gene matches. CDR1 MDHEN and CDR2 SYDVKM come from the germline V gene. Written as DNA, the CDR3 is TGTGCCAGCAGTTGGGACTACCCTACGGAAGAGCAGTACTTC. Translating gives CASSWDYPTEEQYF.

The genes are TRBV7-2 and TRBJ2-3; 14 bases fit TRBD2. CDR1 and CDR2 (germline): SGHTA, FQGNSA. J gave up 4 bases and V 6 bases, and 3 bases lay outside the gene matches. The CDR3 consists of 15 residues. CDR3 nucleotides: TGTGCCAGCAGGGGGACTAGCGGGAGATCAGATACGCAGTATTTT. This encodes CASRGTSGRSDTQYF.

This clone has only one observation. The CDR3 coding sequence is TGTGCCAGCAGCTTAGTTGAGGGCCAGCCCCAGCATTTT. Amino acids: CASSLVEGQPQHF. The rearrangement uses TRBV7-3 and TRBJ1-5; D gene uncertain. The CDR3 extends over 13 amino acids. V was trimmed by 2 bases and J by 7 bases, leaving 9 bases between them. Germline V gene data show CDR1 as SGHTA and CDR2 as FQGTGA. Variable domain in full (rest from reference TRBV7-3 and TRBJ1-5): GAGVSQTPSNKVTEKGKYVELRCDPISGHTALYWYRQSLGQGPEFLIYFQGTGAADDSGLPNDRFFAVRPEGSVSTLKIQRTERGDSAVYLCASSLVEGQPQHFGDGTRLSIL.

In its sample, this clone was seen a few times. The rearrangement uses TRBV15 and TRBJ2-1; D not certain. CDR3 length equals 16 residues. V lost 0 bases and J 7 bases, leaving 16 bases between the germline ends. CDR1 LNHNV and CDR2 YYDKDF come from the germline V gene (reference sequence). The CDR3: CATSRDSVIRQNEQFF. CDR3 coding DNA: TGTGCCACCAGCAGAGATTCTGTAATCCGCCAGAATGAGCAGTTCTTC.

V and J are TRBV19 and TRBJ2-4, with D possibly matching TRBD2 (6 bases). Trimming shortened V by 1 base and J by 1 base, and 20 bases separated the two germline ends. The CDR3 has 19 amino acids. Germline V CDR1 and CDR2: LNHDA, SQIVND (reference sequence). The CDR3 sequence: CASSIVSAGTLGAKNIQYF. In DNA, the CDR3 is TGTGCCAGTAGTATAGTCTCTGCGGGAACCCTAGGGGCCAAAAACATTCAGTACTTC.

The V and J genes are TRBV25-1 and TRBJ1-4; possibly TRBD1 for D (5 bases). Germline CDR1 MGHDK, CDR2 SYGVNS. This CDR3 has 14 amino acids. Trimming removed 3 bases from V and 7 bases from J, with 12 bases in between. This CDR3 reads CASSDPGGGEKLFF. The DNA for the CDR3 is TGTGCCAGCAGTGATCCCGGGGGGGGTGAAAAACTGTTTTTT.

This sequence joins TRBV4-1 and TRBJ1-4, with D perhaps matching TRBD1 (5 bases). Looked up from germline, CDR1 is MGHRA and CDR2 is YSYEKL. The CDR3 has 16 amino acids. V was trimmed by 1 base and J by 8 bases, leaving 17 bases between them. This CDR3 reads CASSQVSGREGEKLFF. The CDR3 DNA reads TGCGCCAGCAGCCAAGTATCTGGCAGGGAGGGAGAAAAACTGTTTTTT.

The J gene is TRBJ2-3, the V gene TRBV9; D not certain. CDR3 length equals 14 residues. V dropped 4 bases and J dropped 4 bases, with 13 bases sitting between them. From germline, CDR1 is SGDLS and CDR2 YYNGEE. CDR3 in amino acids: CASSLLRSADTQYF. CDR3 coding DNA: TGTGCCAGCAGCCTGCTACGGTCGGCAGATACGCAGTATTTT.

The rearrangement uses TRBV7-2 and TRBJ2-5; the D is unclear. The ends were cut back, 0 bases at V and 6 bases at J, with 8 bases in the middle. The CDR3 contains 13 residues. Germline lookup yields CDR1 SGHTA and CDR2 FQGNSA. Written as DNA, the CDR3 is TGTGCCAGCAGCTTAGCTGGTCAGAAGACCCAGTACTTC. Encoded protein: CASSLAGQKTQYF.

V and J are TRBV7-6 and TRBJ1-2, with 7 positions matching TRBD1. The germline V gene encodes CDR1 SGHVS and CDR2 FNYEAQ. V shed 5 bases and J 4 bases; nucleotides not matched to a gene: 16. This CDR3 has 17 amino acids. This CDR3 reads CASSPRTGKDSSYGYTF. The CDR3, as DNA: TGTGCCAGCAGCCCCCGGACAGGCAAAGACTCCTCCTATGGCTACACCTTC.